Presented here are 27 T cell receptor beta chains from one specimen sequenced in a study of T cell changes during pregnancy in multiple sclerosis. Sequencing used immunoSEQ multiplex PCR; TCRdb keeps in-frame clones, though not all of them. The sample contains around 71,000 clones, more than 90% of which appear only once. The input for sequencing was peripheral blood, taken in the third trimester of pregnancy. The source is a female donor with multiple sclerosis, enrolled in a pregnancy study.

J is TRBJ1-2 and V is TRBV2, with a weak D call TRBD1 (5 bases). The CDR3 is 14 amino acids. CDR1 is SNHLY and CDR2 is FYNNEI in the germline V gene. V lost 3 bases, J lost 2 bases, and 10 bases lay in between. CDR3 bases: TGTGCCAGCAGTGATCGAGCAGGGAACTATGGCTACACCTTC. Translated: CASSDRAGNYGYTF.

This chain uses TRBV27 with TRBJ2-7; 8 bases match TRBD1. Germline lookup yields CDR1 MNHEY and CDR2 SMNVEV (reference sequence). The V segment lost 5 bases and the J segment 3 bases; nucleotides outside the gene matches: 12. The CDR3 runs 16 residues. CDR3 DNA: TGTGCCAGCAGTCGGTCGACAGGGGAAAAGGGCTACGAGCAGTACTTC. Translating it yields CASSRSTGEKGYEQYF.

The chain is built from TRBV4-2 and TRBJ2-3, with 9 bases aligning to TRBD2. CDR1 and CDR2 (germline): LGHNA, YNFKEQ. After removal of 2 bases from V and 0 bases from J, the junction contained 3 bases not matched to a gene. The CDR3 extends over 16 amino acids. The CDR3 coding sequence is TGTGCCAGCAGCCAAACCACTAGCGGGAGCACAGATACGCAGTATTTT. Translated, it gives CASSQTTSGSTDTQYF.

J is TRBJ2-3 and V is TRBV28; D remains unclear. The ends were cut back, 1 base at V and 3 bases at J, with 14 bases in the middle. Looked up from germline, CDR1 is MDHEN and CDR2 is SYDVKM. The CDR3 extends over 16 amino acids. The CDR3 sequence: CASSLLASLGTDTQYF. CDR3 bases: TGTGCCAGCAGTTTATTAGCCTCTCTTGGGACAGATACGCAGTATTTT.

This chain joins TRBV4-3 and TRBJ2-3; D ambiguous. Germline-derived CDR1 and CDR2 are LGHNA and YSLEER. V was pared by 0 bases and J by 0 bases, with 7 bases between. The CDR3 is 15 residues long. The CDR3 DNA reads as TGCGCCAGCAGCCAAGATAAGCTTAGCACAGATACGCAGTATTTT. This encodes CASSQDKLSTDTQYF.

This clone was picked up one time. The chain has TRBV13 and TRBJ2-7, with 8 positions matching TRBD2. The CDR3 is made up of 15 amino acids. The J segment lost 7 bases and the V segment lost 3 bases, leaving 11 bases of the junction unmatched. Germline CDR1 reads PRHDT; CDR2 reads FYEKMQ (reference sequence). The CDR3 here is CASSFEGLGGREQYF. CDR3 nucleotide sequence: TGTGCCAGCAGCTTCGAGGGACTAGGTGGTCGGGAGCAGTACTTC.

The chain recombines TRBV28 with TRBJ2-7, with TRBD1 as a possible D gene (5 bases). V was trimmed by 3 bases and J by 1 base, leaving 13 bases between them. The CDR3 sequence is 15 residues long. Germline V gene lookup returns CDR1 MDHEN and CDR2 SYDVKM. The CDR3 DNA sequence: TGTGCCAGCAGTTTGCCGACAGCGTTTTCCTACGAGCAGTACTTC. Translation: CASSLPTAFSYEQYF.

The V gene is TRBV7-2, the J gene TRBJ2-1; TRBD1 agrees at 7 bases. Trimming took 5 bases from V and 2 from J; bases not matched to a gene: 6. CDR1 and CDR2 from the germline V gene are SGHTA and FQGNSA. The CDR3 consists of 15 residues. DNA for the CDR3: TGTGCCAGCAGCCACAAGACAGGGCCCTACAATGAGCAGTTCTTC. Amino acids: CASSHKTGPYNEQFF. Complete variable domain (other parts from reference TRBV7-2 and TRBJ2-1): GAGVSQSPSNKVTEKGKDVELRCDPISGHTALYWYRQSLGQGLEFLIYFQGNSAPDKSGLPSDRFSAERTGGSVSTLTIQRTQQEDSAVYLCASSHKTGPYNEQFFGPGTRLTVL.

The genes are TRBV25-1 and TRBJ1-3; 9 bases are a match to TRBD1. The CDR3 loop spans 16 amino acids. Germline CDR1 MGHDK, CDR2 SYGVNS. V trimming: 5 bases; J trimming: 0 bases; junction bases outside the gene matches: 5. CDR3 loop: CASSPGQGTSGNTIYF. In DNA, the CDR3 is TGTGCCAGCAGTCCTGGACAGGGGACCTCTGGAAACACCATATATTTT. The full variable domain, with the rest looked up from reference TRBV25-1 and TRBJ1-3, is EADIYQTPRYLVIGTGKKITLECSQTMGHDKMYWYQQDPGMELHLIHYSYGVNSTEKGDLSSESTVSRIRTEHFPLTLESARPSHTSQYLCASSPGQGTSGNTIYFGEGSWLTVV.

V usage is TRBV6-1 and J usage is TRBJ1-3, with 9 bases lining up with TRBD1. The CDR3 has 14 amino acids. The junction had 3 bases not matched to a gene; V was cut back by 7 bases and J by 2 bases. Per the germline V gene, CDR1 is MNHNS and CDR2 is SASEGT. For the CDR3, the DNA is TGTGCCAGCACACAGGGGGCGGCTGGAAACACCATATATTTT. This translates into CASTQGAAGNTIYF.

This sequence joins TRBV10-2 and TRBJ2-1; TRBD2 agrees at 10 bases. There are 17 residues in the CDR3. Losses at the gene ends were 5 bases for V and 6 bases for J; bases not matched to a gene: 13. Germline V lookup: CDR1 WSHSY, CDR2 SAAADI. DNA for the CDR3: TGCGCCAGCAGTCTTCCCCTCGGGACTAGCGACCTCAATGAGCAGTTCTTC. Its translation is CASSLPLGTSDLNEQFF.

The chain carries TRBV30 and TRBJ1-2; possible D gene TRBD1, 6 bases. Germline lookup yields CDR1 GTSNPN and CDR2 SVGIG (reference sequence). CDR3 size: 12 residues. Trimming removed 2 bases at V and 6 bases at J, with 10 bases between. The CDR3 loop reads CAWSRTVDGYTF. The CDR3 coding sequence is TGTGCCTGGAGTCGGACAGTGGATGGCTACACCTTC.

CDR3 residues: CASRMIGGRTNEKLFF. The CDR3 DNA reads as TGTGCCAGCAGAATGATAGGGGGCAGAACTAATGAAAAACTGTTTTTT. The J gene is TRBJ1-4, the V gene TRBV28; 7 nucleotides line up with TRBD1. This CDR3 spans 16 amino acids. The ends lost 6 bases at V and 1 base at J; junction bases unmatched: 8. Germline assignment: CDR1 MDHEN and CDR2 SYDVKM.

This chain connects TRBV6-6 to TRBJ1-1, with 9 bases aligning to TRBD1. Trimming took 8 bases from V and 4 from J; bases not matched to a gene: 5. The length of the CDR3 is 13 residues. The germline CDR1 and CDR2 sequences are MNHNY and SVGAGI (reference sequence). CDR3 amino acids: CASCGTGFTEAFF. The CDR3 coding sequence is TGTGCCAGCTGTGGGACAGGGTTCACTGAAGCTTTCTTT.

V and J are TRBV29-1 and TRBJ2-7; 7 positions match TRBD1. Germline CDR1 reads SQVTM; CDR2 reads ANQGSEA. This CDR3 is 13 amino acids long. V lost 6 bases, J lost 6 bases, and 11 bases stayed unmatched. The CDR3 DNA reads as TGCAGCGTCCGGCCAGGGGGTCTGGGCGAGCAGTACTTC. Its protein is CSVRPGGLGEQYF.

The chain recombines TRBV10-3 with TRBJ1-1; D remains unclear. Looked up from germline, CDR1 is ENHRY and CDR2 is SYGVKD. With 6 bases removed from V and 4 bases from J, the gap between germline ends came to 9 bases. The length of the CDR3 is 12 residues. CDR3 sequence (DNA): TGTGCCATCAGACTGCCGGGCACTGAAGCTTTCTTT. The encoded protein is CAIRLPGTEAFF.

The rearrangement links TRBV9 to TRBJ1-3; no firm D call. The CDR3 length is 17 residues. V was shortened by 0 bases and J by 0 bases, with 13 bases between the two germline ends. CDR1 SGDLS and CDR2 YYNGEE come from the germline V gene. The DNA of the CDR3 is TGTGCCAGCAGCGTAGCTAAATCCACGAGCTCTGGAAACACCATATATTTT. It translates to CASSVAKSTSSGNTIYF.

The chain links TRBV27 to TRBJ1-3; D ambiguous. CDR3 length equals 14 residues. Germline values: CDR1 MNHEY, CDR2 SMNVEV (reference sequence). V gave up 6 bases and J gave up 0 bases, with 9 bases separating them. CDR3 region: CASRELSSGNTIYF. In DNA, the CDR3 is TGTGCCAGCAGAGAACTGAGCTCTGGAAACACCATATATTTT.

The chain joins TRBV7-7 to TRBJ2-7; TRBD2 agrees at 8 bases. The V gene end was trimmed by 3 bases and the J gene end by 2 bases; junction bases not matched to a gene: 6. This CDR3 comprises 15 residues. Germline V CDR1 and CDR2: SSHAT, FNYEAQ (reference sequence). CDR3 nucleotides: TGTGCCAGCAGCTTCTTAGCGGGACCGACCTACGAGCAGTACTTC. Translating it yields CASSFLAGPTYEQYF.

This clone was found once. The chain has TRBV9 and TRBJ1-2, with a possible D match to TRBD1 (6 bases). The CDR3 spans 15 residues. CDR1 and CDR2 from the germline V gene are SGDLS and YYNGEE. The ends were cut back, 5 bases at V and 1 base at J, with 15 bases in the middle. The CDR3 is CASSKGGVNNYGYTF. The CDR3 nucleotides read TGTGCCAGCAGTAAGGGGGGGGTTAATAACTATGGCTACACCTTC.

This rearrangement joins TRBV5-1 to TRBJ1-2; 7 positions agree with TRBD1. The V segment lost 2 bases and the J segment 7 bases; nucleotides outside the gene matches: 5. There are 13 residues in the CDR3. The germline CDR1 and CDR2 sequences are SGHRS and YFSETQ. CDR3 bases: TGCGCCAGCAGCTTAAGACAGGGAAGTGGCTACACCTTC. Its protein is CASSLRQGSGYTF.

This CDR3 is CASIRAGGWNEQFF. The CDR3 nucleotides read TGTGCCAGCATAAGAGCGGGAGGGTGGAATGAGCAGTTCTTC. The chain recombines TRBV6-1 with TRBJ2-1; 10 bases fit TRBD2. The trim removed 7 bases at V and 7 bases at J, leaving 7 bases unmatched. Germline loops: CDR1 MNHNS, CDR2 SASEGT. This CDR3 is built from 14 residues.

This chain joins TRBV5-6 and TRBJ1-5; the D gene is possibly TRBD1 (6 bases). CDR3 size: 16 residues. Germline-derived CDR1 and CDR2 are SGHDT and YYEEEE. Trimming removed 0 bases from V and 2 bases from J, with 12 bases in between. The CDR3 nucleotides are TGTGCCAGCAGCTTGGCGGGGGGCCGGGGCAATCAGCCCCAGCATTTT. Its protein product is CASSLAGGRGNQPQHF.

This sequence joins TRBV19 and TRBJ1-1; perhaps TRBD1 as D (6 bases). The CDR3 is 13 amino acids. From germline, CDR1 is LNHDA and CDR2 SQIVND (reference sequence). The V end lost 10 bases, the J end lost 2 bases, and 14 bases lay between the germline ends. CDR3 loop: CATQYRENTEAFF. The DNA of the CDR3 is TGTGCCACCCAATACAGGGAAAACACTGAAGCTTTCTTT.

This sequence joins TRBV11-2 and TRBJ2-7, with 8 bases that match TRBD2. The J segment lost 2 bases and the V segment lost 1 base, leaving 13 bases of the junction unmatched. The CDR3 has 18 amino acids. Germline-derived CDR1 and CDR2 are SGHAT and FQNNGV. The CDR3 region is CASSLVVLAGTVTYEQYF. The CDR3 DNA sequence: TGTGCCAGCAGCTTAGTAGTCTTAGCGGGAACCGTCACCTACGAGCAGTACTTC. Drawing the rest from reference TRBV11-2 and TRBJ2-7, the complete variable domain is EAGVAQSPRYKIIEKRQSVAFWCNPISGHATLYWYQQILGQGPKLLIQFQNNGVVDDSQLPKDRFSAERLKGVDSTLKIQPAKLEDSAVYLCASSLVVLAGTVTYEQYFGPGTRLTVT.

This chain uses TRBV30 with TRBJ2-1, with TRBD2 matching 11 bases. Germline CDR1 and CDR2: GTSNPN and SVGIG (reference sequence). This CDR3 is 15 amino acids long. V dropped 2 bases and J dropped 4; count of bases not matched to a gene: 4. CDR3 DNA sequence: TGTGCCTGGAGTAAACTAGCGGGAGCTTACAATGAGCAGTTCTTC. This encodes CAWSKLAGAYNEQFF.

This sequence joins TRBV10-3 and TRBJ2-3, with D perhaps matching TRBD2 (6 bases). Germline loops: CDR1 ENHRY, CDR2 SYGVKD. This CDR3 is 16 amino acids long. With 4 bases removed from V and 2 bases from J, the gap between germline ends came to 16 bases. CDR3 loop: CAISGRGGSNTDTQYF. The CDR3 nucleotides read TGTGCCATCAGTGGCCGTGGAGGGTCTAACACAGATACGCAGTATTTT.